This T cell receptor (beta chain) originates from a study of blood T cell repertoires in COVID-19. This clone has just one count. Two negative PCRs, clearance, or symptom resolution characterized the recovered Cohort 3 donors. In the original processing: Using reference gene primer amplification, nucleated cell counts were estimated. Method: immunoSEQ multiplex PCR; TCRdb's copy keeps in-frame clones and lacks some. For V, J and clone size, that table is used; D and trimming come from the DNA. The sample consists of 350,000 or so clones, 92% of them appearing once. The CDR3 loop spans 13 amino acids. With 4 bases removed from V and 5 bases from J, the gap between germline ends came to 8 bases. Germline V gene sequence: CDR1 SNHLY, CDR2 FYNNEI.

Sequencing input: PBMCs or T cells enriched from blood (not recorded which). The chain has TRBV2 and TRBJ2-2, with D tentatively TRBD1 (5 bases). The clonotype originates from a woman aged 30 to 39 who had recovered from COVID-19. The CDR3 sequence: CASSGQITGELFF. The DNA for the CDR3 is TGTGCCAGCAGTGGACAGATAACCGGGGAGCTGTTTTTT.